The clone carrying this T cell receptor (beta chain) came up a few times. Its cognate antigen is unknown. Sequence at one end of the junction differs from germline and may be a read error. The data belong to a study of cytomegalovirus exposure and HLA in healthy donors. Study at large: The 120 validation repertoires, a later analysis reported, used the same platform as the roughly 660 repertoires from the first cohort. Broader study findings: In vitro testing confirmed three CMV-associated chains as specific for CMV antigens. Rare TCR sequences predominated, though certain public TCRs were found in many donors. Cytomegalovirus status was reportedly diagnosed by the classifier with high sensitivity and specificity.

The protocol was immunoSEQ multiplex PCR, while the TCRdb copy is restricted to in-frame clones and leaves out a portion. In the table there are tens of thousands of clones, approximately 90% of which are singletons. Sequenced material: PBMCs. This TCR was sampled from a young man in good health and CMV-seronegative.

CDR3 sequence: CASSLGAGGPYEQYF. CDR3 in DNA: TGTGCTAGCAGCTTAGGGGCGGGAGGGCCGTACGAGCAGTACTTC. The chain combines TRBV7-7 with TRBJ2-7; TRBD2 aligns across 9 bases. The CDR3 has 15 residues. Germline CDR1 is SSHAT and CDR2 is FNYEAQ (reference sequence).